A single sample gave rise to the 7 T cell receptor beta chains below, sequenced in a study of cytomegalovirus exposure and HLA in healthy donors. Primers included in the PCR were 60 Vbeta and 13 Jbeta primers. The repertoire was sequenced with immunoSEQ multiplex PCR; TCRdb's copy has only in-frame clones and lacks some. The top ten clones hold under 5% of a sample with about 190,000 clones, over 60% of them seen once. The specimen was PBMCs. These receptors originate from a man under 40 in good health and CMV-seropositive.

V usage is TRBV5-1 and J usage is TRBJ2-1; the match to TRBD2 covers 7 bases. The CDR3 extends over 14 amino acids. The V gene end was trimmed by 0 bases and the J gene end by 3 bases; junction bases not matched to a gene: 0. The germline gives CDR1 SGHRS, CDR2 YFSETQ. In DNA form, the CDR3 reads TGCGCCAGCAGCTTGGGGGGGGGCTACAATGAGCAGTTCTTC. It encodes CASSLGGGYNEQFF.

This clone was observed a single time. This chain joins TRBV20-1 and TRBJ2-1; D not resolved. Germline assignment: CDR1 DFQATT and CDR2 SNEGSKA (reference sequence). The CDR3 is made up of 11 amino acids. Between the trimmed V and J ends, which lost 2 bases and 4 bases, there was a span of 3 bases. Here the CDR3 DNA reads TGCAGTGCTAGACCTTACAATGAGCAGTTCTTC. Residues: CSARPYNEQFF.

The chain couples TRBV2 to TRBJ2-7; 10 positions agree with TRBD1. V lost 5 bases, J lost 2 bases, and 3 bases stayed unmatched. CDR1 is SNHLY, CDR2 FYNNEI, per germline. The CDR3 has 14 residues. CDR3 amino acids: CASSQGQGAYEQYF. The CDR3 coding sequence is TGTGCCAGCAGTCAAGGACAGGGGGCCTACGAGCAGTACTTC.

The chain employs TRBV7-8 and TRBJ1-5; 8 bases map to TRBD1. After removal of 3 bases from V and 0 bases from J, the junction contained 1 base not matched to a gene. Per the germline V gene, CDR1 is SGHVS and CDR2 is FQNEAQ. This CDR3 contains 15 residues. CDR3 sequence reads: CASSFGQGSNQPQHF. The CDR3 nucleotides read TGTGCCAGCAGCTTTGGACAGGGTAGCAATCAGCCCCAGCATTTT. Using reference TRBV7-8 and TRBJ1-5 for the parts outside the CDR3, the full variable domain is GAGVSQSPRYKVAKRGQDVALRCDPISGHVSLFWYQQALGQGPEFLTYFQNEAQLDKSGLPSDRFFAERPEGSVSTLKIQRTQQEDSAVYLCASSFGQGSNQPQHFGDGTRLSIL.

V and J are TRBV5-1 and TRBJ1-2, with D possibly matching TRBD1 (6 bases). Trimming cost V 2 bases and J 6 bases, with 14 bases left between them. CDR1 SGHRS and CDR2 YFSETQ come from the germline V gene. This CDR3 has 14 residues. The CDR3 bases are TGCGCCAGCAGCTTTACAGGGCCGAACGATGGCTACACCTTC. This gives the protein CASSFTGPNDGYTF.

The V gene is TRBV4-3, the J gene TRBJ2-1, with D maybe TRBD1 (6 bases). Germline CDR1 LGHNA, CDR2 YSLEER. The V end lost 7 bases, the J end lost 6 bases, and 22 bases lay between the germline ends. This CDR3 comprises 16 residues. The CDR3 is CASTPSDRPRINEQFF. CDR3 sequence (DNA): TGCGCCAGCACCCCCTCCGACAGGCCTCGGATCAATGAGCAGTTCTTC.

The chain uses TRBV27 and TRBJ1-4; TRBD1 might be the D (5 bases). V was clipped by 1 base and J by 8 bases, with 11 bases between them. Germline V gene lookup returns CDR1 MNHEY and CDR2 SMNVEV (reference sequence). The CDR3 is made up of 14 amino acids. The CDR3 DNA follows: TGTGCCAGCAGTTTATGGGGGGGGTGGGAAAAACTGTTTTTT. Translation gives CASSLWGGWEKLFF.